These T cell receptor beta chains were read from a single sample in a study of blood T cell repertoires in COVID-19. The method was immunoSEQ multiplex PCR; TCRdb's version includes in-frame clones alone and lacks a portion of them. The table records 70,000 to 80,000 clones, approximately 85% of them present only once. The source material was peripheral blood. The receptors originated from a woman over 75 with active or convalescent COVID-19. Each CDR3 is given with its conserved first and last residue. A D gene is named only where the DNA matches it firmly. The size field is filled for only some rows; it gives once, few, many or a size class.

J: TRBJ1-4; V: TRBV14; size: NA; D: NA; length: 16; CDR3: CASSQDRAGAGEKLFF; DNA: TGTGCCAGCAGCCAAGATAGGGCAGGGGCTGGGGAAAAACTGTTTTTT
J: TRBJ1-2; V: TRBV6-5; size: NA; D: TRBD1; length: 13; CDR3: CATRADRVGGYTF; DNA: TGTGCCACTCGCGCCGACAGGGTCGGTGGCTACACCTTC
J: TRBJ1-5; V: TRBV2; size: NA; D: NA; length: 14; CDR3: CASHRGTSGQPQHF; DNA: TGTGCCTCCCACCGCGGCACCTCGGGGCAGCCCCAGCATTTT
J: TRBJ2-5; V: TRBV3-1/TRBV3-2; size: NA; D: TRBD2; length: 15; CDR3: CASSQALAGGETQYF; DNA: TGTGCCAGCAGCCAGGCGCTAGCGGGGGGGGAGACCCAGTACTTC
J: TRBJ2-7; V: TRBV9; size: NA; D: NA; length: 15; CDR3: CASSDPGDGSYEQYF; DNA: TGTGCCAGCAGCGACCCGGGGGACGGCAGCTACGAGCAGTACTTC
J: TRBJ1-3; V: TRBV15; size: NA; D: NA; length: 16; CDR3: CATSRGLPSSGNTIYF; DNA: TGTGCCACCAGCAGAGGACTTCCTAGCTCTGGAAACACCATATATTTT
J: TRBJ2-3; V: TRBV28; size: NA; D: TRBD2; length: 16; CDR3: CASSSPGSGTTDTQYF; DNA: TGTGCCAGCAGTTCTCCGGGTAGCGGGACCACAGATACGCAGTATTTT
J: TRBJ1-4; V: TRBV5-1; size: NA; D: TRBD1; length: 14; CDR3: CASSGDSLNEKLFF; DNA: TGCGCCAGCAGCGGGGACAGTCTTAATGAAAAACTGTTTTTT
J: TRBJ1-5; V: TRBV19; size: NA; D: NA; length: 17; CDR3: CASSKVALTGVLQPQHF; DNA: TGTGCCAGTTCCAAAGTCGCGTTAACAGGAGTGCTACAGCCCCAGCATTTT
J: TRBJ1-2; V: TRBV19; size: NA; D: TRBD1; length: 12; CDR3: CASNPTGNGYTF; DNA: TGTGCCAGTAACCCGACAGGGAATGGCTACACCTTC
J: TRBJ1-1; V: TRBV6-5; size: NA; D: TRBD1; length: 15; CDR3: CASSPGTGGGTEAFF; DNA: TGTGCCAGTAGTCCCGGGACAGGGGGCGGAACTGAAGCTTTCTTT
J: TRBJ2-7; V: TRBV5-4; size: few; D: NA; length: 18; CDR3: CASSSSSTQGRVLYEQYF; DNA: TGTGCCAGCAGCTCAAGTTCGACCCAGGGGCGGGTCCTTTACGAGCAGTACTTC
J: TRBJ2-3; V: TRBV10-3; size: NA; D: TRBD2; length: 16; CDR3: CAISDSLAGETDTQYF; DNA: TGTGCCATCAGTGATTCGCTAGCGGGGGAGACAGATACGCAGTATTTT
J: TRBJ1-6; V: TRBV9; size: NA; D: NA; length: 14; CDR3: CASSVEGLNSPLHF; DNA: TGTGCCAGCAGCGTAGAGGGACTTAATTCACCCCTCCACTTT
J: TRBJ1-5; V: TRBV18; size: few; D: NA; length: 16; CDR3: CASSLSLPGGNQPQHF; DNA: TGTGCCAGCTCACTATCCCTTCCCGGGGGCAATCAGCCCCAGCATTTT
J: TRBJ1-4; V: TRBV14; size: NA; D: NA; length: 13; CDR3: CASSRQGRERLFF; DNA: TGTGCCAGCAGCCGTCAAGGGAGGGAAAGACTGTTTTTT
J: TRBJ2-7; V: TRBV27; size: few; D: TRBD2; length: 13; CDR3: CASRGTSVGEQYF; DNA: TGTGCCAGCAGGGGGACTAGCGTGGGCGAGCAGTACTTC
J: TRBJ2-2; V: TRBV28; size: few; D: TRBD1; length: 15; CDR3: CASWKGTGATGELFF; DNA: TGTGCCAGTTGGAAGGGGACAGGGGCCACCGGGGAGCTGTTTTTT
J: TRBJ2-5; V: TRBV7-2; size: NA; D: TRBD2; length: 15; CDR3: CASSLAGGSGETQYF; DNA: TGTGCCAGCAGCTTAGCGGGGGGGAGTGGAGAGACCCAGTACTTC
J: TRBJ1-2; V: TRBV19; size: few; D: NA; length: 14; CDR3: CASIRGQQHYGYTF; DNA: TGTGCCAGTATAAGGGGCCAACAGCACTATGGCTACACCTTC
J: TRBJ1-2; V: TRBV15; size: once; D: TRBD1; length: 14; CDR3: CATSVDRGNYGYTF; DNA: TGTGCCACCAGCGTTGACAGGGGAAACTATGGCTACACCTTC
J: TRBJ1-1; V: TRBV9; size: NA; D: NA; length: 14; CDR3: CASSVEEENTEAFF; DNA: TGTGCCAGCAGCGTAGAGGAGGAGAACACTGAAGCTTTCTTT
J: TRBJ2-5; V: TRBV6-5; size: NA; D: NA; length: 12; CDR3: CASSRRGETQYF; DNA: TGTGCCAGCAGTCGACGGGGGGAGACCCAGTACTTC
J: TRBJ2-7; V: TRBV5-1; size: NA; D: NA; length: 12; CDR3: CASSLEQYEQYF; DNA: TGCGCCAGCAGCTTGGAACAATACGAGCAGTACTTC
J: TRBJ2-7; V: TRBV7-9; size: many; D: NA; length: 13; CDR3: CASSSGLSYEQYF; DNA: TGTGCCAGCAGCTCGGGTCTATCCTACGAGCAGTACTTC
J: TRBJ1-1; V: TRBV7-3; size: NA; D: TRBD1; length: 14; CDR3: CASSFGKVTGEAFF; DNA: TGTGCCAGCAGCTTTGGGAAGGTGACAGGGGAAGCTTTCTTT
J: TRBJ1-3; V: TRBV7-9; size: NA; D: NA; length: 19; CDR3: CASSPSFTRGTSSGNTIYF; DNA: TGTGCCAGCAGTCCCTCCTTCACCAGGGGTACAAGCTCTGGAAACACCATATATTTT
J: TRBJ1-2; V: TRBV30; size: few; D: TRBD1; length: 13; CDR3: CAWRQGASYGYTF; DNA: TGTGCCTGGAGACAGGGGGCGAGTTATGGCTACACCTTC
J: TRBJ2-1; V: TRBV7-6; size: NA; D: TRBD1; length: 15; CDR3: CASSLVGQGFDEQFF; DNA: TGTGCCAGCAGCTTGGTTGGACAGGGTTTCGATGAGCAGTTCTTC
J: TRBJ2-3; V: TRBV11-3; size: NA; D: NA; length: 18; CDR3: CASSAPPSGPRGTDTQYF; DNA: TGTGCCAGCAGCGCGCCTCCCTCAGGGCCCCGAGGCACAGATACGCAGTATTTT
J: TRBJ1-2; V: TRBV7-2; size: once; D: NA; length: 17; CDR3: CASSLSHRGDPNYGYTF; DNA: TGTGCCAGCAGCTTATCGCACCGCGGAGACCCTAACTATGGCTACACCTTC
J: TRBJ1-2; V: TRBV27; size: NA; D: TRBD1; length: 17; CDR3: CASSFRTLGQGIGGYTF; DNA: TGTGCCAGCAGTTTTCGTACCCTGGGACAGGGGATTGGAGGCTACACCTTC
J: TRBJ1-2; V: TRBV3-1/TRBV3-2; size: few; D: NA; length: 16; CDR3: CASSPPGGYGGYGYTF; DNA: TGTGCCAGCAGCCCCCCGGGAGGCTATGGGGGCTATGGCTACACCTTC
J: TRBJ2-7; V: TRBV4-3; size: NA; D: TRBD2; length: 18; CDR3: CASSQGITGGGGPYEQYF; DNA: TGCGCCAGCAGCCAAGGAATCACCGGGGGCGGGGGGCCCTACGAGCAGTACTTC
J: TRBJ1-6; V: TRBV6-2/TRBV6-3; size: few; D: NA; length: 14; CDR3: CASSSTGFGSPLHF; DNA: TGTGCCAGCAGTTCCACAGGATTCGGGTCACCCCTCCACTTT
J: TRBJ2-3; V: TRBV9; size: NA; D: NA; length: 14; CDR3: CASSVASLVDTQYF; DNA: TGTGCCAGCAGCGTAGCTAGCCTGGTGGATACGCAGTATTTT
J: TRBJ1-3; V: TRBV19; size: once; D: TRBD1; length: 18; CDR3: CASSILPGQGFSGNTIYF; DNA: TGTGCCAGTAGTATCCTCCCGGGACAGGGGTTCTCTGGAAACACCATATATTTT
J: TRBJ1-2; V: TRBV10-3; size: NA; D: NA; length: 15; CDR3: CAISGGLGLSYGYTF; DNA: TGTGCCATCAGTGGGGGGCTGGGGTTGAGCTATGGCTACACCTTC
J: TRBJ2-7; V: TRBV3-1/TRBV3-2; size: NA; D: NA; length: 16; CDR3: CASSQAQSARGYEQYF; DNA: TGTGCCAGCAGCCAAGCCCAGAGTGCACGGGGGTACGAGCAGTACTTC
J: TRBJ2-7; V: TRBV6-1; size: NA; D: NA; length: 17; CDR3: CASSEIPDRSPLYEQYF; DNA: TGTGCCAGCAGTGAAATTCCAGACAGGTCCCCTCTCTACGAGCAGTACTTC
J: TRBJ1-2; V: TRBV6-5; size: NA; D: NA; length: 13; CDR3: CASRVREAGGYTF; DNA: TGTGCCAGCAGGGTCCGGGAAGCAGGTGGCTACACCTTC
J: TRBJ1-2; V: TRBV2; size: few; D: NA; length: 12; CDR3: CASVGIAGENTF; DNA: TGTGCCAGCGTGGGGATCGCAGGGGAGAACACCTTC
J: TRBJ2-1; V: TRBV4-3; size: NA; D: NA; length: 14; CDR3: CASSRSRIYNEQFF; DNA: TGCGCCAGCAGTCGGTCCCGTATTTACAATGAGCAGTTCTTC
J: TRBJ1-6; V: TRBV7-8; size: few; D: TRBD1; length: 15; CDR3: CASSLQRTGSSPLHF; DNA: TGTGCCAGCAGCTTACAGAGGACAGGGAGTTCACCCCTCCACTTT
J: TRBJ2-1; V: TRBV6-5; size: NA; D: TRBD2; length: 16; CDR3: CASSYSLAGGHNEQFF; DNA: TGTGCCAGCAGTTACTCACTAGCGGGGGGACACAATGAGCAGTTCTTC
J: TRBJ2-2; V: TRBV25-1; size: NA; D: TRBD1; length: 16; CDR3: CASSEFTGGNTGELFF; DNA: TGTGCCAGCAGTGAATTTACAGGGGGGAACACCGGGGAGCTGTTTTTT
J: TRBJ2-5; V: TRBV9; size: NA; D: NA; length: 11; CDR3: CASSRGETQYF; DNA: TGTGCCAGCAGCAGGGGGGAGACCCAGTACTTC
J: TRBJ1-6; V: TRBV6-5; size: few; D: NA; length: 16; CDR3: CASSYILGHYNSPLHF; DNA: TGTGCCAGCAGTTACATCCTGGGGCACTATAATTCACCCCTCCACTTT